Sequencing of this TCR beta chain was carried out in a study of type 1 regulatory T cells (dated by TCRdb to the early 2020s). Regarding the complete study: The study characterized an in vitro protocol that generated a Tr1-enriched, alloantigen-specific CD4 T cell product named T-allo10. T-allo10 was under clinical evaluation in patients with hematological malignancies receiving allogeneic hematopoietic stem cell transplantation. Findings and caveats that apply to the study as a whole: A more restricted TCR repertoire was observed in Tr1 cells than in non-Tr1 cells, and this restriction was interpreted in the study as alloantigen-induced clonal expansion.

Comment on this clonotype: Its antigen has not been determined. There are no base qualities to consult, and no much larger clone falls within one base.

Via the germline V gene, CDR1 is KGHSH and CDR2 LQKENI. V is cut by 3 bases and J by 7 bases, and the space between the germline ends is 12 bases. The CDR3 starts with the cysteine, ends with the phenylalanine, and has 13 residues. Only CDR3 DNA remains: 39 bases, in frame from the first base. Reads for this sample came from an Illumina MiSeq. TCRdb reanalyzed the raw reads on its own, using fastp at Q25 for trimming and MiXCR for clone calling, and kept in-frame beta chains. For every CDR3 protein sequence, its rows merge into one entry that carries the most common genes and DNA. Here the sample has about 69,000 distinct CDR3 sequences; less than 25% occur a single time. The top ten clones comprise less than 10% of the sample.

The clonotype originates from a human donor in good health. The sequencing input was cultured type 1 regulatory T (Tr1) cells, either the whole culture or a sorted fraction (not recorded which). The sample's cell subset or site label is to be understood as: type 1 regulatory T cells sorted from the T-allo10 product. The chain is made from TRBV18 and TRBJ2-5; no D segment can be confidently identified. The DNA sequence is TGTGCCAGCTCACCGCCCGGGTTGGGGACCCAGTACTTC. Its protein reads: CASSPPGLGTQYF.